One sample yielded the 7 T cell receptor beta chains listed below, sequenced in a study of blood T cell repertoires in COVID-19. TCRdb's table, derived via immunoSEQ multiplex PCR, lists solely in-frame clones and lacks some. The sample includes some 130,000 clones, roughly four fifths of them seen just once. Input material: peripheral blood. These receptors were collected from a human donor in a cohort sampled during active COVID-19.

This sequence joins TRBV14 and TRBJ1-2, with no clear D. Trimming took off 6 bases at V and 4 bases at J, with 12 bases between the two ends. Looked up from germline, CDR1 is SGHDN and CDR2 is FVKESK. This CDR3 has 13 amino acids. The CDR3 region has the DNA TGTGCCAGCAGTCGAAGCGTAGGCTATGGCTACACCTTC. Protein: CASSRSVGYGYTF.

This chain uses TRBV14 with TRBJ1-2, with D perhaps matching TRBD1 (6 bases). The CDR3 runs 15 residues. Germline V lookup: CDR1 SGHDN, CDR2 FVKESK. With 4 bases removed from V and 2 bases from J, the gap between germline ends came to 14 bases. In DNA form, the CDR3 reads TGTGCCAGCAGCCTTCACAGGGAGTGGAACTATGGCTACACCTTC. This sequence encodes CASSLHREWNYGYTF.

The rearrangement uses TRBV14 and TRBJ2-1, with 7 bases aligning to TRBD2. The CDR3 length is 17 residues. With 5 bases clipped from V and 1 base from J, the junction kept 11 bases outside the gene matches. CDR1 SGHDN and CDR2 FVKESK come from the germline V gene. CDR3 sequence reads: CASSLPLTGGSYNEQFF. The CDR3 DNA reads TGTGCCAGCAGCTTACCCCTAACGGGGGGTTCCTACAATGAGCAGTTCTTC. The full variable domain, rest sourced from reference TRBV14 and TRBJ2-1, is EAGVTQFPSHSVIEKGQTVTLRCDPISGHDNLYWYRRVMGKEIKFLLHFVKESKQDESGMPNNRFLAERTGGTYSTLKVQPAELEDSGVYFCASSLPLTGGSYNEQFFGPGTRLTVL.

The rearrangement joins TRBV10-3 to TRBJ2-1; TRBD1 might be the D (5 bases). Trimming removed 10 bases from V and 4 bases from J, with 8 bases in between. Germline V lookup: CDR1 ENHRY, CDR2 SYGVKD. This CDR3 spans 11 amino acids. DNA for the CDR3: TGTGCCACAGCAGGGTACAATGAGCAGTTCTTC. Protein: CATAGYNEQFF.

The rearrangement uses TRBV19 and TRBJ1-5; D is perhaps TRBD1 (6 bases). The CDR3 loop spans 11 amino acids. In germline, CDR1 is LNHDA, CDR2 SQIVND (reference sequence). V was trimmed by 6 bases and J by 13 bases, leaving 13 bases between them. The CDR3 reads CASRTTGPQHF. In DNA form, the CDR3 reads TGTGCCAGTAGGACGACAGGTCCTCAGCATTTT. Full variable domain (outside the CDR3, taken from reference TRBV19 and TRBJ1-5): DGGITQSPKYLFRKEGQNVTLSCEQNLNHDAMYWYRQDPGQGLRLIYYSQIVNDFQKGDIAEGYSVSREKKESFPLTVTSAQKNPTAFYLCASRTTGPQHFGDGTRLSIL.

The genes are TRBV10-3 and TRBJ1-2; the match to TRBD1 covers 11 bases. Germline V gives CDR1 ENHRY, CDR2 SYGVKD. There are 15 residues in the CDR3. The J segment lost 2 bases and the V segment lost 6 bases, leaving 5 bases of the junction unmatched. The CDR3 spells CAISIGQGANYGYTF. The CDR3 DNA reads as TGTGCCATCAGCATAGGACAGGGGGCAAACTATGGCTACACCTTC.

This sequence joins TRBV2 and TRBJ2-3; D might be TRBD2 (5 bases). The germline gives CDR1 SNHLY, CDR2 FYNNEI. This CDR3 is 15 amino acids long. Between the trimmed V and J ends, which lost 7 bases and 4 bases, there was a span of 18 bases. Here the CDR3 reads CASNLLRDTPDTQYF. As DNA, the CDR3 is TGTGCCAGCAACCTCCTCCGGGATACCCCAGATACGCAGTATTTT.